This T cell receptor (beta chain) was sequenced in a study of cytomegalovirus exposure and HLA in healthy donors. In the case of this clone: Its antigen is currently unknown.

PCR employed 60 Vbeta and 13 Jbeta primers. TCRdb's copy holds only in-frame clones and misses some; the assay was immunoSEQ multiplex PCR. There are roughly 130,000 clones in the sample; 75% to 90% occur only once, and 1% lies in the top ten. Whole-study results and caveats: Later analysis indicated greater clonal expansion among HLA-associated TCR beta chains than among equally common other chains. According to the study, roughly 160 TCR beta chains were cytomegalovirus-associated.

Sequenced input: PBMCs. The TCR comes from a man aged 35-49 years in good health and CMV-seronegative.

CDR3 bases: TGTGCCAGTAGTAGTAACGGACTAGCGGGAGGTGGTACCGGGGAGCTGTTTTTT. Translating gives CASSSNGLAGGGTGELFF. This chain connects TRBV19 to TRBJ2-2; 14 nucleotides match TRBD2. Germline V gene sequence: CDR1 LNHDA, CDR2 SQIVND (reference sequence). The length of the CDR3 is 18 residues. V shed 4 bases, J shed 5 bases, and the junction held 9 bases outside the gene matches. Based on the CDR3 plus reference TRBV19 and TRBJ2-2, the full variable domain is DGGITQSPKYLFRKEGQNVTLSCEQNLNHDAMYWYRQDPGQGLRLIYYSQIVNDFQKGDIAEGYSVSREKKESFPLTVTSAQKNPTAFYLCASSSNGLAGGGTGELFFGEGSRLTVL.